Sequencing of this T cell receptor beta chain was carried out in a study of Graves' ophthalmopathy and Graves' hyperthyroidism. Study outcomes and limitations: The model's ophthalmopathy progression predictions had more than 55% sensitivity and 72% to 80% specificity. Stable hyperthyroidism and ophthalmopathy were told apart by a 13-signature model, which achieved 87.88% sensitivity and just over 80% specificity. Clonotypes were expanded in thyroid at above 0.001 frequency, and most also appeared in blood.

This clonotype was seen repeatedly, ten times or more. Its antigen remains unknown. Lactation, pregnancy, uncontrolled infections and other autoimmune diseases were all grounds for excluding patients. RNA served as the template for amplifying TCR beta CDR3 regions. Scientists carried out first-round RT-PCR using HTBI primers and then a second-round multiplex PCR. TCRdb re-analysed the multiplex PCR reads in MiXCR, keeping a single row per CDR3 protein. The sample has 600,000 to 950,000 distinct CDR3 sequences; roughly 40% are singletons. The CDR3 loop spans 14 amino acids. The V gene's germline CDR1 is SGHNT and CDR2 YYREEE (reference sequence). Losses at the gene ends were 4 bases for V and 2 bases for J; bases not matched to a gene: 5.

The chain joins TRBV5-4 to TRBJ2-5, with 7 bases that match TRBD2. This clonotype was obtained from an adult man with Graves' ophthalmopathy. What was sequenced was peripheral blood. DNA of the CDR3: TGTGCCAGCAGCGCACCGGGACTACAAGAGACCCAGTACTTC. Protein sequence: CASSAPGLQETQYF.